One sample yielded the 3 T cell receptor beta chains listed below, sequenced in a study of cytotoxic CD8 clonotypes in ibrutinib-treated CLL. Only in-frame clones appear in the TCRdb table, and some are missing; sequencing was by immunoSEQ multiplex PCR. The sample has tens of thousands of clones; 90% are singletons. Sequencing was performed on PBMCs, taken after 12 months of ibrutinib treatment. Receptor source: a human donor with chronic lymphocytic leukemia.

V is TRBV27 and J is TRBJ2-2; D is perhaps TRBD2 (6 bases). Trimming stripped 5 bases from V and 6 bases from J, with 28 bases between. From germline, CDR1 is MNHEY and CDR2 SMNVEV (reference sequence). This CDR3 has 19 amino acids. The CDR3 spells CASSQRRGGVGSRAGELFF. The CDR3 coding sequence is TGTGCCAGCAGTCAGCGTAGGGGCGGTGTCGGGAGCAGGGCCGGGGAGCTGTTTTTT.

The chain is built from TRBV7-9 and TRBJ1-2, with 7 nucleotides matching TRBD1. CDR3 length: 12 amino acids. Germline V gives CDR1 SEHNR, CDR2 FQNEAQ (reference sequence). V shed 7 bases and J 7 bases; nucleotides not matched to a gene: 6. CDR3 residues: CASIGWTGGYTF. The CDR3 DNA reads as TGTGCCAGCATCGGGTGGACAGGTGGCTACACCTTC. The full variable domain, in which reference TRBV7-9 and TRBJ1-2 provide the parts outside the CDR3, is DTGVSQNPRHKITKRGQNVTFRCDPISEHNRLYWYRQTLGQGPEFLTYFQNEAQLEKSRLLSDRFSAERPKGSFSTLEIQRTEQGDSAMYLCASIGWTGGYTFGSGTRLTVV.

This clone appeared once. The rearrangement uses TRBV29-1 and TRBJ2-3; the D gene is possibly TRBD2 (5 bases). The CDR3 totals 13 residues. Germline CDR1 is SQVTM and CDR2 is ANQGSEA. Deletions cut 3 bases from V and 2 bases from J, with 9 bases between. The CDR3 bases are TGCAGCGTTGACCGAGGGATCACAGATACGCAGTATTTT. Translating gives CSVDRGITDTQYF.